This T cell receptor (beta chain) was profiled in a study of CD8 T cells in Susac syndrome. Findings of the study overall: Susac syndrome CD4+ T cell repertoires showed no clonal expansion.

As for this clonotype: Its antigen is still unknown.

Random hexamers served to reverse transcribe about 0.45 to 1 ug RNA. A single record per CDR3 protein comes from TCRdb applying MiXCR to the immunoSEQ multiplex PCR reads. In the table there are approximately 160,000 distinct CDR3 sequences, approximately 95% of which are singletons. J gave up 4 bases and V 1 base, and 5 bases lay outside the gene matches. Per germline, CDR1 SGHTA and CDR2 FQGNSA. This CDR3 has 15 amino acids. This clonotype was sampled from a human donor with Susac syndrome. J is TRBJ2-5 and V is TRBV7-2; TRBD2 agrees at 8 bases. Sequencing used CD4+ T cells from PBMCs. The CDR3 DNA sequence: TGTGCCAGCAGCTTAGGGCCAGCGGGGGCAGAGACCCAGTACTTC. Its translation is CASSLGPAGAETQYF.